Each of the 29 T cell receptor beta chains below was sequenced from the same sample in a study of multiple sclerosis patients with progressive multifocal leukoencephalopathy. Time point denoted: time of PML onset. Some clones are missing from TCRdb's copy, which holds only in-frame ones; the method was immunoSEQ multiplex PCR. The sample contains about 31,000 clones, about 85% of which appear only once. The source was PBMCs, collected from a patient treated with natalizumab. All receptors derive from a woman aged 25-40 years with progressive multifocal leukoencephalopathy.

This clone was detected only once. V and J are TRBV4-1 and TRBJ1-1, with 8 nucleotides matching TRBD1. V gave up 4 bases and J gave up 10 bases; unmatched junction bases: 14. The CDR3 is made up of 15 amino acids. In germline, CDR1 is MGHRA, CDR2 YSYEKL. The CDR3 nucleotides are TGCGCCAGCAGCCTATTGGAAGGACAGGGACGGGGAGCTTTCTTT. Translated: CASSLLEGQGRGAFF.

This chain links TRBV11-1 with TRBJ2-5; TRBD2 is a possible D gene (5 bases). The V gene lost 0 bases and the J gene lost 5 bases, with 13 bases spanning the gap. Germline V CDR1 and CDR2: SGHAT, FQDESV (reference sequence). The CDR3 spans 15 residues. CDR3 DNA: TGTGCCAGCAGCTTAGCTTCGGTCGGGGTGGAGACCCAGTACTTC. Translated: CASSLASVGVETQYF.

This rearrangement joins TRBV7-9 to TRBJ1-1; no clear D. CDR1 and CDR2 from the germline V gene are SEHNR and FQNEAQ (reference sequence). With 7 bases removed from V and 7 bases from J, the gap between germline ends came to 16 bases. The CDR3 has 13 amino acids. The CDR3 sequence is CASTDRVSVEAFF. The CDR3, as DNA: TGTGCCAGCACCGATAGGGTTTCGGTTGAAGCTTTCTTT.

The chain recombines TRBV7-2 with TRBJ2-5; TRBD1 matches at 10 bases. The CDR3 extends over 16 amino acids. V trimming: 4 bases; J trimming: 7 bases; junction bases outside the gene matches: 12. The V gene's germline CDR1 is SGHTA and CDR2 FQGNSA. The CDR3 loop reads CASSSPGQGPLGTQYF. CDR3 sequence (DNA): TGTGCCAGCAGCTCCCCGGGACAGGGGCCCCTTGGGACCCAGTACTTC.

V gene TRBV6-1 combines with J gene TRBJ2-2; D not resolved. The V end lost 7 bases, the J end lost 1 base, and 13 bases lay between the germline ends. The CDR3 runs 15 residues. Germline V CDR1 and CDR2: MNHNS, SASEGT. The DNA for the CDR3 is TGTGCCAGCACCACCGTCTGGGGGAACACCGGGGAGCTGTTTTTT. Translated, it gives CASTTVWGNTGELFF.

The CDR3 loop reads CASSPLGLKFYEQYF. DNA for the CDR3: TGTGCCAGCAGCCCACTGGGACTGAAATTCTACGAGCAGTACTTC. The J gene is TRBJ2-7, the V gene TRBV7-9; maybe TRBD2 (6 bases). The CDR3 sequence is 15 residues long. Trimming removed 5 bases at V and 3 bases at J, with 17 bases between. Germline values: CDR1 SEHNR, CDR2 FQNEAQ (reference sequence).

The CDR3 nucleotides are TGCGCCAGCAGTATCGTGGAGGGGGAGCAGTACTTC. It translates to CASSIVEGEQYF. This rearrangement joins TRBV5-1 to TRBJ2-7, with D possibly matching TRBD2 (6 bases). This CDR3 is built from 12 residues. V gave up 5 bases and J gave up 7 bases, with 13 bases separating them. In germline, CDR1 is SGHRS, CDR2 YFSETQ. Full variable domain (remainder filled in from reference TRBV5-1 and TRBJ2-7): KAGVTQTPRYLIKTRGQQVTLSCSPISGHRSVSWYQQTPGQGLQFLFEYFSETQRNKGNFPGRFSGRQFSNSRSEMNVSTLELGDSALYLCASSIVEGEQYFGPGTRLTVT.

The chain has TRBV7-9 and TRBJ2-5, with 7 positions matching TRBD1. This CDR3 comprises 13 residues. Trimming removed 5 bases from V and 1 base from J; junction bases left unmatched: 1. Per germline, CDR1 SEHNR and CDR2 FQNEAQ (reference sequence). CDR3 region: CASSGTAQETQYF. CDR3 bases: TGTGCCAGCAGCGGGACAGCCCAAGAGACCCAGTACTTC.

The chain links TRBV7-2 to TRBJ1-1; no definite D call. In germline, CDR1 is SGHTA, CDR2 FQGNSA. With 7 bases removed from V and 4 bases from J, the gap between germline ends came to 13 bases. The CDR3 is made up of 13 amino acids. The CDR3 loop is CASNPVIPTEAFF. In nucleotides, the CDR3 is TGTGCCAGCAACCCGGTCATTCCCACTGAAGCTTTCTTT. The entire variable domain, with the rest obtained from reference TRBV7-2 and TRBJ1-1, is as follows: GAGVSQSPSNKVTEKGKDVELRCDPISGHTALYWYRQSLGQGLEFLIYFQGNSAPDKSGLPSDRFSAERTGGSVSTLTIQRTQQEDSAVYLCASNPVIPTEAFFGQGTRLTVV.

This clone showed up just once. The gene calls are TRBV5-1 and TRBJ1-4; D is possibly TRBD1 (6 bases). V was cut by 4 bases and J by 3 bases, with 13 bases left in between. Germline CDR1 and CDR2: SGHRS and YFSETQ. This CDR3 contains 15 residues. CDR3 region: CASSPGGQANEKLFF. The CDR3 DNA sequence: TGCGCCAGCAGCCCGGGGGGGCAGGCTAATGAAAAACTGTTTTTT.

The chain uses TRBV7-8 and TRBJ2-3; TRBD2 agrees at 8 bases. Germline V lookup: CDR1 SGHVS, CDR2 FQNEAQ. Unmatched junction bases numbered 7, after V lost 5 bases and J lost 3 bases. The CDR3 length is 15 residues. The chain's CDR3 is CASSGGLVTTDTQYF. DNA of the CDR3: TGTGCCAGCAGCGGGGGACTAGTTACAACAGATACGCAGTATTTT.

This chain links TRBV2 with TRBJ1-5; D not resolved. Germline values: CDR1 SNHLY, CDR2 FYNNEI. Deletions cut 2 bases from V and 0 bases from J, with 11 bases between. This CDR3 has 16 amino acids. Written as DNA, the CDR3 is TGTGCCAGCAGTGAATATTCGGTGGATAGCAATCAGCCCCAGCATTTT. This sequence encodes CASSEYSVDSNQPQHF.

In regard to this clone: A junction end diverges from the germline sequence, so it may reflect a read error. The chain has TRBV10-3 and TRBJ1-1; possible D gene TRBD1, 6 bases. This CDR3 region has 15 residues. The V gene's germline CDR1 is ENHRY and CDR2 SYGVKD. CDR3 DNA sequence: TGTGCCATCCGTGAGCAGGGGAGTATGAACACTGAAGCTTTCTTT. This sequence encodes CAIREQGSMNTEAFF.

The CDR3, as DNA: TGTGCCATCAGTGAGCTTATACAGGGGAGTGGTGACACTGAAGCTTTCTTT. Its translation is CAISELIQGSGDTEAFF. V usage is TRBV10-3 and J usage is TRBJ1-1, with 7 bases lining up with TRBD1. V dropped 2 bases and J dropped 3; count of bases not matched to a gene: 12. Germline V gives CDR1 ENHRY, CDR2 SYGVKD. The CDR3 spans 17 residues.

The chain's CDR3 is CASSSSREKLFF. The CDR3 DNA follows: TGTGCCAGCAGTTCGTCCCGTGAAAAACTGTTTTTT. V gene TRBV7-3 combines with J gene TRBJ1-4; no reliable D call. Germline V gene sequence: CDR1 SGHTA, CDR2 FQGTGA. V was pared by 6 bases and J by 7 bases, with 9 bases between. The CDR3 totals 12 residues.

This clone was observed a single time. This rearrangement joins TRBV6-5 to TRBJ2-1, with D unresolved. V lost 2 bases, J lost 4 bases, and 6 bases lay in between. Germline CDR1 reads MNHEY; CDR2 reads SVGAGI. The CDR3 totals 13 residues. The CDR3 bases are TGTGCCAGCAGTTACCCACCTTACAATGAGCAGTTCTTC. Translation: CASSYPPYNEQFF.

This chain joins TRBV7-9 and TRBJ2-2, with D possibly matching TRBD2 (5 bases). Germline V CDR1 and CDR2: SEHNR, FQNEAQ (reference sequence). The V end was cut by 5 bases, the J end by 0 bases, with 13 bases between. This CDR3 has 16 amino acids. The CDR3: CASSLPDWANTGELFF. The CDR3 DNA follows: TGTGCCAGCAGCCTTCCGGACTGGGCGAACACCGGGGAGCTGTTTTTT.

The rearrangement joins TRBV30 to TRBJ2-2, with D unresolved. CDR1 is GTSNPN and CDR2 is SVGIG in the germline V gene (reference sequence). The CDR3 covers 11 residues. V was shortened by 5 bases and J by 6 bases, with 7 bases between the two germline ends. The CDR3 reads CAWENPGELFF. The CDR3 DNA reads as TGTGCCTGGGAAAACCCCGGGGAGCTGTTTTTT. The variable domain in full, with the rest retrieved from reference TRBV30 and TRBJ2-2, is SQTIHQWPATLVQPVGSPLSLECTVEGTSNPNLYWYRQAAGRGLQLLFYSVGIGQISSEVPQNLSASRPQDRQFILSSKKLLLSDSGFYLCAWENPGELFFGEGSRLTVL.

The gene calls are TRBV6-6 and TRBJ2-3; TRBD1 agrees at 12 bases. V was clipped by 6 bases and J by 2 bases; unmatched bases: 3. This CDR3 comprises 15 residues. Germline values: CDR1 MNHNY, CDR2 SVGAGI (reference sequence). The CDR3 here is CASRGTGGFTDTQYF. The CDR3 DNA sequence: TGTGCCAGCAGGGGGACAGGGGGCTTCACAGATACGCAGTATTTT.

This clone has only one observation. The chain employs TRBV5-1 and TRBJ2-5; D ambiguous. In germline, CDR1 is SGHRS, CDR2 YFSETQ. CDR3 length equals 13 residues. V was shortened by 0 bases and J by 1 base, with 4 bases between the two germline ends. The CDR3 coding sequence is TGCGCCAGCAGCTTGGGGGTCCAAGAGACCCAGTACTTC. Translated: CASSLGVQETQYF.

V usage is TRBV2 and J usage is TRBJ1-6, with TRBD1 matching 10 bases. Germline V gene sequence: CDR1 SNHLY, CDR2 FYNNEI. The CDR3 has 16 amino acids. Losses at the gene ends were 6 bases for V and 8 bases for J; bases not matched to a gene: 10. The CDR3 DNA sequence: TGTGCCAGCAGCAGAGACCGACAGGGGGCTCATTCACCCCTCCACTTT. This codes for CASSRDRQGAHSPLHF.

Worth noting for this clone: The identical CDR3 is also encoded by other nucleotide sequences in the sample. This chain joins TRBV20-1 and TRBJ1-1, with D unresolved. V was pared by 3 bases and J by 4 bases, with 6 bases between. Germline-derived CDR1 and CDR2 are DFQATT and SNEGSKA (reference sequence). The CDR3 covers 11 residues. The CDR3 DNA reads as TGCAGTGCTAGGGGTTCCACTGAAGCTTTCTTT. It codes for CSARGSTEAFF.

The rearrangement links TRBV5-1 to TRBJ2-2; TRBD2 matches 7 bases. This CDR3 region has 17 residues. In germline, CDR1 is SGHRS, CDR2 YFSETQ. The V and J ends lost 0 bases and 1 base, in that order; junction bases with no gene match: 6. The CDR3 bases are TGCGCCAGCAGCTTGGGCCCTCAGCGGGGGAACACCGGGGAGCTGTTTTTT. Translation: CASSLGPQRGNTGELFF.

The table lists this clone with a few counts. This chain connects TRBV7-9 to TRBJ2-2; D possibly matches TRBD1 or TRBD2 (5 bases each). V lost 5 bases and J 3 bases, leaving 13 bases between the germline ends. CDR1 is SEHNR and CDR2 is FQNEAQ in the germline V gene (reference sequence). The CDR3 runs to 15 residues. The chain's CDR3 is CASSNPGPYTGELFF. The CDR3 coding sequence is TGTGCCAGCAGCAACCCGGGACCGTACACCGGGGAGCTGTTTTTT.

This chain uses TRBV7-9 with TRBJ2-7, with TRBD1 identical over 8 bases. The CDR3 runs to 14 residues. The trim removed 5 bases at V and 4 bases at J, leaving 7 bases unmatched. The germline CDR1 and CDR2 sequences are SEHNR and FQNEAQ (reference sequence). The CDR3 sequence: CASSPGGALYEQYF. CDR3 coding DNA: TGTGCCAGCAGCCCAGGGGGCGCCTTATACGAGCAGTACTTC.

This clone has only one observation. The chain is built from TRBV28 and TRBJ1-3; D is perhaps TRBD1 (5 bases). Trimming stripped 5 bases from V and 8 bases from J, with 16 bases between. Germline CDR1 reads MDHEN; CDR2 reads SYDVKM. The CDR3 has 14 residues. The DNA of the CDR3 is TGTGCCAGCAGTGGTTTAGGAGGGGTGGACACCATATATTTT. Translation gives CASSGLGGVDTIYF.

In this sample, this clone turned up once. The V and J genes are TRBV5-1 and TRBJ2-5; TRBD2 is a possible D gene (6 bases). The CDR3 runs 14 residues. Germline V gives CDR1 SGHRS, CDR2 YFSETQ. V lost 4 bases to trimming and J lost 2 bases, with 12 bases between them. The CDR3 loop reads CASSPGLLQETQYF. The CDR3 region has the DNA TGCGCCAGCAGCCCGGGACTGTTACAAGAGACCCAGTACTTC. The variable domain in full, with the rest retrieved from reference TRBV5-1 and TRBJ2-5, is KAGVTQTPRYLIKTRGQQVTLSCSPISGHRSVSWYQQTPGQGLQFLFEYFSETQRNKGNFPGRFSGRQFSNSRSEMNVSTLELGDSALYLCASSPGLLQETQYFGPGTRLLVL.

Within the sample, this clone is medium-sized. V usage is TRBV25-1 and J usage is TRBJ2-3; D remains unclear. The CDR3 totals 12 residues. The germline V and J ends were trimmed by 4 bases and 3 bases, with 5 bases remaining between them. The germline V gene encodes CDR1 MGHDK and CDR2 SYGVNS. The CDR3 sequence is CASSVSTDTQYF. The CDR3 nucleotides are TGTGCCAGCAGTGTGTCGACAGATACGCAGTATTTT. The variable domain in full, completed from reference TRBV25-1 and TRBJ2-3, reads EADIYQTPRYLVIGTGKKITLECSQTMGHDKMYWYQQDPGMELHLIHYSYGVNSTEKGDLSSESTVSRIRTEHFPLTLESARPSHTSQYLCASSVSTDTQYFGPGTRLTVL.

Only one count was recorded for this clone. The CDR3 here is CSVEDGRIYNEQFF. The CDR3 DNA is TGCAGCGTTGAAGATGGCCGGATTTACAATGAGCAGTTCTTC. V is TRBV29-1 and J is TRBJ2-1; D is uncertain. The CDR3 consists of 14 residues. Trimming removed 0 bases at V and 4 bases at J, with 10 bases between. Germline-derived CDR1 and CDR2 are SQVTM and ANQGSEA.